These T cell receptor beta chains were read from a single sample in a study of shared clonotypes between healthy human individuals. The repertoire was sequenced with immunoSEQ multiplex PCR; TCRdb's copy has only in-frame clones and lacks some. The profile shows approximately 1,500,000 clones, approximately 96% of them singletons. The source material was naive CD4+ T cells sorted from blood. The receptors shown here come from a man between 25 and 39 years old in good health. Each CDR3 is given with its conserved first and last residue. The D gene is left open where the match is weak. Clone size, where shown, is once, few, many, or a class for clones that have expanded.

15 TRBJ2-1 TRBV5-4 - - CASSHPSETYNEQFF TGTGCCAGCAGCCACCCATCAGAAACCTACAATGAGCAGTTCTTC
18 TRBJ2-1 TRBV15 TRBD2 - CATSRGSHRLAGGNEQFF TGTGCCACCAGCAGAGGATCCCATCGACTAGCGGGAGGCAATGAGCAGTTCTTC
15 TRBJ2-3 TRBV7-8 - - CASSPSRGPGDTQYF TGTGCCAGCAGCCCCTCGAGGGGTCCAGGCGATACGCAGTATTTT
15 TRBJ2-1 TRBV30 - - CAWTAGQVRRNEQFF TGTGCCTGGACCGCCGGCCAGGTACGGCGAAATGAGCAGTTCTTC
17 TRBJ2-2 TRBV7-3 TRBD2 few CASSASGTSGNTGELFF TGTGCCAGCAGCGCATCCGGGACTAGCGGGAACACCGGGGAGCTGTTTTTT
12 TRBJ2-1 TRBV5-1 - - CASSLPGHEQFF TGCGCCAGCAGCTTGCCGGGCCATGAGCAGTTCTTC
18 TRBJ1-5 TRBV19 - - CASSITFTAGLVNQPQHF TGTGCCAGTAGTATTACCTTTACGGCGGGACTTGTGAATCAGCCCCAGCATTTT
15 TRBJ2-2 TRBV5-1 - - CASSSGTANTGELFF TGCGCCAGCAGCTCCGGGACGGCGAACACCGGGGAGCTGTTTTTT
15 TRBJ1-1 TRBV27 - - CASSSRGRGDTEAFF TGTGCCAGCAGTTCTCGGGGGCGCGGGGACACTGAAGCTTTCTTT
16 TRBJ2-6 TRBV7-2 - - CASTPNPAAGANVLTF TGTGCCAGCACCCCCAATCCAGCTGCTGGGGCCAACGTCCTGACTTTC
15 TRBJ2-1 TRBV18 TRBD1 - CASSLGQGAYNEQFF TGTGCCAGCTCACTGGGACAGGGGGCCTACAATGAGCAGTTCTTC
15 TRBJ2-2 TRBV19 TRBD1 - CASSIQGANTGELFF TGTGCCAGTAGTATACAGGGGGCGAACACCGGGGAGCTGTTTTTT
13 TRBJ1-5 TRBV5-6 - - CASSRDSNQPQHF TGTGCCAGCAGCCGGGACAGCAATCAGCCCCAGCATTTT
16 TRBJ2-1 TRBV7-6 TRBD2 - CASSLAPGLADNEQFF TGTGCCAGCAGCTTAGCCCCGGGACTAGCCGACAATGAGCAGTTCTTC
16 TRBJ2-1 TRBV10-1 TRBD2 - CASSESSGRGGDEQFF TGCGCCAGCAGTGAGTCCAGCGGGAGGGGAGGGGATGAGCAGTTCTTC
15 TRBJ1-4 TRBV28 TRBD1 - CASSDQGAGSEKLFF TGTGCCAGCAGCGATCAGGGGGCGGGTAGTGAAAAACTGTTTTTT
14 TRBJ2-5 TRBV18 - few CASSPLGQPETQYF TGTGCCAGCTCACCATTAGGCCAGCCTGAGACCCAGTACTTC
14 TRBJ1-5 TRBV2 - - CASSRDLPGQPQHF TGTGCCAGCAGCAGGGACTTACCAGGGCAGCCCCAGCATTTT
14 TRBJ2-7 TRBV5-1 - once CASSLIGSSYEQYF TGCGCCAGCAGTTTAATCGGTAGCTCCTACGAGCAGTACTTC
12 TRBJ2-7 TRBV7-6 TRBD2 - CASSPREGEQYF TGTGCCAGCAGCCCCCGGGAGGGCGAGCAGTACTTC
12 TRBJ2-7 TRBV14 - - CASSHRLPTQYF TGTGCCAGCAGCCACAGACTCCCCACGCAGTACTTC
13 TRBJ1-5 TRBV19 - - CASSIGPGAAQHF TGTGCCAGTAGTATAGGGCCAGGGGCGGCCCAGCATTTT
14 TRBJ2-3 TRBV7-2 - - CASSLGERADTQYF TGTGCCAGCAGCTTAGGTGAAAGGGCAGATACGCAGTATTTT
15 TRBJ2-7 TRBV11-2 - - CASSLVPSNPYEQYF TGTGCCAGCAGCTTAGTGCCATCGAACCCCTACGAGCAGTACTTC
14 TRBJ2-5 TRBV7-8 - - CASSLANAGETQYF TGTGCCAGCAGCTTAGCGAACGCTGGGGAGACCCAGTACTTC
17 TRBJ1-4 TRBV11-2 - - CASSSREAGGYGEKLFF TGTGCCAGCAGCTCTAGGGAGGCCGGGGGCTATGGTGAAAAACTGTTTTTT
14 TRBJ2-1 TRBV2 TRBD2 - CASSTRAGGDEQFF TGTGCCAGCAGTACCAGGGCGGGGGGCGATGAGCAGTTCTTC
15 TRBJ1-3 TRBV7-2 - - CASSRQGSGGHTIYF TGTGCCAGCAGCCGCCAAGGTAGTGGGGGACACACCATATATTTT
12 TRBJ2-7 TRBV27 TRBD1 - CASSQGVYEQYF TGTGCCAGCAGTCAGGGGGTGTACGAGCAGTACTTC
12 TRBJ2-3 TRBV6-1 - - CASTLLRDTQYF TGTGCCAGCACCCTTCTTCGGGATACGCAGTATTTT
15 TRBJ1-2 TRBV11-2 TRBD1 - CASSLVTGGHYGYTF TGTGCCAGCAGCTTAGTGACAGGGGGCCACTATGGCTACACCTTC
17 TRBJ2-3 TRBV29-1 TRBD2 - CSLTGTSGRGPTDTQYF TGCAGCCTAACCGGGACTAGCGGGAGGGGGCCCACAGATACGCAGTATTTT
16 TRBJ2-1 TRBV9 TRBD2 - CASSVEGLAGLNEQFF TGTGCCAGCAGCGTAGAGGGACTAGCGGGTTTAAATGAGCAGTTCTTC
13 TRBJ2-7 TRBV15 - - CATSRDDTDEQYF TGTGCCACCAGCAGAGATGATACGGACGAGCAGTACTTC
14 TRBJ2-5 TRBV27 TRBD2 - CASKGLAVQETQYF TGTGCCAGCAAGGGACTAGCGGTCCAAGAGACCCAGTACTTC
14 TRBJ2-1 TRBV6-5 - - CASSYSTIGDKQFF TGTGCCAGCAGTTACTCGACGATAGGGGATAAGCAGTTCTTC